This paragraph covers one T cell receptor (beta chain) sequence. Its target is unknown. Trimming stripped 7 bases from V and 0 bases from J, with 7 bases between. The CDR3 consists of 13 residues. The germline gives CDR1 SNHLY, CDR2 FYNNEI. This sample is part of a study of T cell responses to AZD1222 COVID-19 vaccine. Libraries were prepared by immunoSEQ multiplex PCR; TCRdb keeps only in-frame clonotypes and omits some of them. The repertoire has around 71,000 clones, 80% of them found once; the top ten carry around 15%. Study-wide results and limits: Just a handful of people given AZD1222 tested seropositive at baseline.

This clonotype was sampled from an adult who received the AZD1222 COVID-19 vaccine. The sample in question was peripheral blood, obtained 28 days after the second AZD1222 dose. The chain links TRBV2 to TRBJ1-5; D call uncertain. CDR3 in DNA: TGTGCCAGCAACTATTATAGCAATCAGCCCCAGCATTTT. It encodes CASNYYSNQPQHF. The whole variable domain, filled in from reference TRBV2 and TRBJ1-5, reads EPEVTQTPSHQVTQMGQEVILRCVPISNHLYFYWYRQILGQKVEFLVSFYNNEISEKSEIFDDQFSVERPDGSNFTLKIRSTKLEDSAMYFCASNYYSNQPQHFGDGTRLSIL.